This paragraph covers one T cell receptor (beta chain) sequence. These data originate in a study of shared clonotypes between healthy human individuals. This CDR3 has 16 amino acids. V was pared by 10 bases and J by 6 bases, with 17 bases of the junction left unmatched. The germline gives CDR1 MNHEY, CDR2 SMNVEV (reference sequence). The data were produced by immunoSEQ multiplex PCR, yet TCRdb's version contains in-frame clones alone and is incomplete. The table records about 2.4 million clones, 80% to 95% of them present only once. This TCR derives from a man aged 18-30 years in good health. Some clones in this sample may be carry-over from other donors' samples. This chain connects TRBV27 to TRBJ1-5; 8 bases agree with TRBD1. The sequenced material came from naive CD4+ T cells from PBMCs. Described subset: CD45RA+ positively selected. Here the CDR3 DNA reads TGTGCCACCGTCCGGGACAGGAGGCGGTGGGGTCAGCCCCAGCATTTT. Translating gives CATVRDRRRWGQPQHF.